The 3 T cell receptor beta chains reported below all come from one sample, sequenced in a study of cytomegalovirus exposure and HLA in healthy donors. Primers for the PCR totalled 60 Vbeta and 13 Jbeta. TCRdb's table, derived via immunoSEQ multiplex PCR, lists solely in-frame clones and lacks some. The sample yields more than 95,000 clones, roughly 69% seen once. The sequencing sample was made of PBMCs. Receptors were obtained from a woman aged 40 to 49 in good health and CMV-seropositive.

CDR3 region: CASSTDRSSGNTIYF. CDR3 DNA sequence: TGTGCCAGTAGTACGGACAGGAGCTCTGGAAACACCATATATTTT. The chain carries TRBV19 and TRBJ1-3; 7 bases map to TRBD1. With V trimmed by 4 bases and J by 0 bases, 3 bases remained unmatched. Germline V gene data show CDR1 as LNHDA and CDR2 as SQIVND (reference sequence). The CDR3 length is 15 residues.

The chain carries TRBV27 and TRBJ2-3; no clear D gene. V dropped 5 bases and J dropped 5 bases, with 8 bases sitting between them. This CDR3 is built from 12 residues. Germline V CDR1 and CDR2: MNHEY, SMNVEV (reference sequence). CDR3 bases: TGTGCCAGCAGTAGCCTCCTAGATACGCAGTATTTT. The encoded protein is CASSSLLDTQYF.

The table lists this clone with a few counts. The CDR3 coding sequence is TGTGCCAGCAGCGAAGAGCAGGACAGGGGAATATCAGCTTTCTTT. This encodes CASSEEQDRGISAFF. This sequence joins TRBV5-8 and TRBJ1-1, with 9 bases aligning to TRBD1. Germline V lookup: CDR1 SGHTS, CDR2 YDEGEE. The CDR3 loop spans 15 amino acids. V dropped 4 bases and J dropped 10; count of bases not matched to a gene: 14.